Listed below are T cell receptor beta chains from one sample, sequenced in a study of T cell responses to AZD1222 COVID-19 vaccine. Assay used: immunoSEQ multiplex PCR; TCRdb lists only in-frame clones, some missing. The table lists 130,000 to 150,000 clones, around 90% of them singletons. The source material was peripheral blood, sampled on day 0 of AZD1222 vaccination. Every receptor here comes from an adult in good health. The CDR3 runs from the conserved cysteine through the conserved F or W. The order of the fields is J gene, clone size, D gene, V gene, CDR3 length, CDR3 protein, CDR3 DNA. The D gene is left open where the match is weak. Rows give clone size only sometimes, using once, few, many, or a class for an expanded clone.

>TRBJ2-1|NA|NA|TRBV11-3|16
CASSLGVGAAYNEQFF
TGTGCCAGCAGCTTAGGGGTGGGGGCCGCCTACAATGAGCAGTTCTTC
>TRBJ2-2|few|NA|TRBV5-1|15
CASSLAMSNTGELFF
TGCGCCAGCAGCTTGGCAATGTCGAACACCGGGGAGCTGTTTTTT
>TRBJ2-5|few|TRBD1|TRBV6-4|14
CASSDGQGAETQYF
TGTGCCAGCAGTGACGGACAGGGGGCAGAGACCCAGTACTTC
>TRBJ2-1|NA|TRBD2|TRBV7-9|11
CASRAGGEQFF
TGTGCCAGCAGGGCGGGAGGGGAGCAGTTCTTC
>TRBJ1-1|NA|NA|TRBV7-2|14
CASSFFPGNTEAFF
TGTGCCAGCAGCTTTTTCCCGGGGAACACTGAAGCTTTCTTT
>TRBJ1-2|NA|NA|TRBV6-5|13
CASSPQGNYGYTF
TGTGCCAGCAGCCCACAGGGAAACTATGGCTACACCTTC
>TRBJ2-3|NA|NA|TRBV9|13
CASSVVTGDTQYF
TGTGCCAGCAGCGTAGTTACTGGGGATACGCAGTATTTT
>TRBJ2-7|NA|NA|TRBV6-5|14
CASSPKGIPYEQYF
TGTGCCAGCAGCCCCAAGGGGATCCCCTACGAGCAGTACTTC
>TRBJ2-2|NA|TRBD2|TRBV19|17
CASSLEGAGRDTGELFF
TGTGCCAGTAGCCTAGAAGGGGCAGGGAGGGACACCGGGGAGCTGTTTTTT
>TRBJ2-1|NA|TRBD1|TRBV6-2/TRBV6-3|14
CASSYTGGYNEQFF
TGTGCCAGCAGTTACACAGGGGGCTACAATGAGCAGTTCTTC
>TRBJ2-6|NA|NA|TRBV2|16
CASTGTLGSGANVLTF
TGTGCCAGCACTGGGACCCTAGGCTCTGGGGCCAACGTCCTGACTTTC
>TRBJ2-1|NA|TRBD1|TRBV5-1|15
CASSSGQVGSNEQFF
TGCGCCAGCAGCTCGGGACAGGTCGGAAGTAATGAGCAGTTCTTC
>TRBJ2-2|NA|NA|TRBV18|15
CASSPRHLNTGELFF
TGTGCCAGCTCACCACGTCACTTAAACACCGGGGAGCTGTTTTTT
>TRBJ1-5|NA|NA|TRBV5-6|16
CASSLAGSYSNQPQHF
TGTGCCAGCAGCTTGGCCGGGAGTTATAGCAATCAGCCCCAGCATTTT
>TRBJ1-5|NA|TRBD1|TRBV28|15
CASSLGTGLNQPQHF
TGTGCCAGCAGCCTCGGGACAGGGCTTAATCAGCCCCAGCATTTT
>TRBJ2-1|NA|TRBD2|TRBV5-1|20
CASSQQILTSGRAWYNEQFF
TGCGCCAGCAGCCAACAGATCCTTACTAGCGGGAGGGCCTGGTACAATGAGCAGTTCTTC
>TRBJ1-5|NA|TRBD1|TRBV18|16
CASSPVGQGATQPQHF
TGTGCCAGCTCACCAGTAGGACAGGGGGCGACTCAGCCCCAGCATTTT
>TRBJ2-1|NA|NA|TRBV7-6|15
CASSSSDSEWDEQFF
TGTGCCAGCAGCTCCTCGGACAGCGAATGGGATGAGCAGTTCTTC
>TRBJ1-2|NA|NA|TRBV28|14
CASKWGEVGYGYTF
TGTGCCAGCAAGTGGGGCGAAGTTGGCTATGGCTACACCTTC
>TRBJ1-5|NA|NA|TRBV6-2/TRBV6-3|18
CASSYVPTHAPGNQPQHF
TGTGCCAGCAGTTATGTTCCGACTCACGCACCCGGGAATCAGCCCCAGCATTTT
>TRBJ2-6|once|TRBD1|TRBV3-1/TRBV3-2|18
CASSQGTGANSGANVLTF
TGTGCCAGCAGCCAAGGGACAGGGGCGAACTCTGGGGCCAACGTCCTGACTTTC
>TRBJ1-1|NA|NA|TRBV20-1|10
CSALFTEAFF
TGCAGTGCTCTTTTCACTGAAGCTTTCTTT
>TRBJ2-6|NA|NA|TRBV27|15
CASSFRGPGANVLTF
TGTGCCAGCAGTTTCCGGGGCCCTGGGGCCAACGTCCTGACTTTC
>TRBJ2-3|NA|TRBD2|TRBV7-2|18
CASSFRLAGGTSTDTQYF
TGTGCCAGCAGCTTCAGACTAGCGGGAGGGACTAGCACAGATACGCAGTATTTT
>TRBJ2-2|once|TRBD2|TRBV18|18
CASSPRASGNPNTGELFF
TGTGCCAGCTCACCTCGGGCTAGCGGGAACCCGAACACCGGGGAGCTGTTTTTT
>TRBJ2-1|NA|NA|TRBV3-1/TRBV3-2|15
CASTHGSGGYNEQFF
TGTGCCAGCACTCATGGAAGTGGGGGATACAATGAGCAGTTCTTC